These 10 T cell receptor beta chains share one sample of origin, sequenced in a study of spatial heterogeneity in lung cancer. Specified time point: sample taken at primary tumor resection. Each CDR3 protein gets one entry after TCRdb re-called the 5' RACE reads with MiXCR. Of around 18,000 distinct CDR3 sequences in the sample, 5.7% were seen once. General observations from the study: Mutation counts in tumors were tracked by counts of expanded intratumoral alpha and beta TCRs.

Their antigens are not known. Specimen: lung tumor tissue, collected at surgery. The receptors come from a female donor with early-stage non-small cell lung cancer.

This clonotype was detected many times. The chain recombines TRBV7-2 with TRBJ1-4, with a weak D call TRBD1 (5 bases). Germline CDR1 and CDR2: SGHTA and FQGNSA. This CDR3 has 14 residues. Trimming removed 4 bases at V and 6 bases at J, with 12 bases between. As DNA, the CDR3 is TGTGCCAGCAGCTCAGGGAGTCGATATGAAAAACTGTTTTTT. The encoded protein is CASSSGSRYEKLFF.

This clonotype was detected many times. The rearrangement uses TRBV20-1 and TRBJ2-2, with 7 positions matching TRBD1. Germline CDR1 is DFQATT and CDR2 is SNEGSKA (reference sequence). V was pared by 4 bases and J by 1 base, with 3 bases of the junction left unmatched. This CDR3 spans 14 amino acids. Written as DNA, the CDR3 is TGCAGTGCTACCGGACAGGTGAACACCGGGGAGCTGTTTTTT. The encoded protein is CSATGQVNTGELFF.

This clonotype came up many times. The rearrangement joins TRBV11-3 to TRBJ2-1; weak D call: TRBD2 (5 bases). There are 13 residues in the CDR3. V was shortened by 5 bases and J by 4 bases, with 9 bases between the two germline ends. Per germline, CDR1 SGHNT and CDR2 YENEEA. This CDR3 is CASSGSGYNEQFF. The DNA of the CDR3 is TGTGCCAGCAGCGGGAGCGGATACAATGAGCAGTTCTTC.

Sample share makes this clonotype medium-sized. This sequence joins TRBV9 and TRBJ1-5; D not certain. The CDR3 runs to 14 residues. From germline, CDR1 is SGDLS and CDR2 YYNGEE. The V and J ends lost 0 bases and 9 bases respectively, with 13 bases between them. DNA for the CDR3: TGTGCCAGCAGCGTAGGCCAGGCCACTTGGCCCCAGCATTTT. This gives the protein CASSVGQATWPQHF.

This CDR3 is CASSVGGYEQYF. In DNA form, the CDR3 reads TGTGCCTCCTCCGTTGGGGGCTACGAGCAGTACTTC. This sequence joins TRBV27 and TRBJ2-7; D assignment may be TRBD1 or TRBD2 (5 bases each). There are 12 residues in the CDR3. CDR1 is MNHEY, CDR2 SMNVEV, per germline (reference sequence). The ends were cut back, 11 bases at V and 3 bases at J, with 14 bases in the middle.

There are many counts of this clonotype. J is TRBJ2-3 and V is TRBV6-1; 12 nucleotides align to TRBD2. V was clipped by 6 bases and J by 0 bases; unmatched bases: 7. The CDR3 is 17 residues long. Germline CDR1 is MNHNS and CDR2 is SASEGT. The DNA of the CDR3 is TGTGCCAGCAGCCCTAGGGGGACTAGCGGGAGCACAGATACGCAGTATTTT. Its protein is CASSPRGTSGSTDTQYF.

This clonotype was counted ten times or more. This chain joins TRBV3-1 and TRBJ2-3; TRBD1 matches 9 bases. Germline trimming cut 2 bases from V and 3 bases from J; bases unmatched to any gene: 3. This CDR3 has 15 residues. Germline CDR1 and CDR2: LGHDT and YNNKEL (reference sequence). The CDR3 nucleotides are TGTGCCAGCAGCCAAATGACAGGGGGGACAGATACGCAGTATTTT. This codes for CASSQMTGGTDTQYF.

The V gene is TRBV5-1, the J gene TRBJ2-2; the D is unclear. Trimming removed 4 bases at V and 4 bases at J, with 11 bases between. CDR1 and CDR2 (germline): SGHRS, YFSETQ. The CDR3 runs 14 residues. CDR3 in amino acids: CASSPPSSTGELFF. The CDR3 DNA follows: TGCGCCAGCAGCCCGCCTTCGTCCACCGGGGAGCTGTTTTTT.

Only a few counts were recorded for this clonotype. V is TRBV20-1 and J is TRBJ2-3; 10 nucleotides agree with TRBD1. The CDR3 spans 13 residues. Germline V lookup: CDR1 DFQATT, CDR2 SNEGSKA (reference sequence). V trimming: 8 bases; J trimming: 4 bases; junction bases outside the gene matches: 6. In DNA form, the CDR3 reads TGCAGTCCAGACAGGGGGCGCCCAGATACGCAGTATTTT. It encodes CSPDRGRPDTQYF.

This clonotype was observed a single time. Just one base apart from a much larger clone, this may be a read error. The chain combines TRBV27 with TRBJ2-3, with 9 positions matching TRBD1. The CDR3 extends over 14 amino acids. Germline V gene sequence: CDR1 MNHEY, CDR2 SMNVEV (reference sequence). CDR3 nucleotides: TGTGCCAGTTCGAGGGACAGGGTTACAGAAACGCAGTATTTT. Its translation is CASSRDRVTETQYF.